The present TCR beta chain was sequenced within a study of molecular identifiers for immune sequencing clone quantification. One entry per CDR3 protein results from TCRdb running MiXCR on the PCR reads. Of 50,000 to 75,000 distinct CDR3 sequences in the sample, 19% were seen once. On this clonotype: A much larger clonotype is one base distant, so this may be a read error.

Input material: naive CD8+ T cells from blood, with Jurkat cell RNA spiked in. Subset noted: FACS-sorted CD8+CD4-CCR7+CD45RA+ naive T cells. The source of this sequence is a human donor in good health. Some libraries in this study had Jurkat cell RNA spiked in.

The CDR3 is CASSLGGGGAGEQYF. CDR3 sequence (DNA): TGCGCCAGCAGCTTGGGGGGGGGGGGCGCGGGGGAGCAGTACTTC. This chain joins TRBV5-1 and TRBJ2-7, with D tentatively TRBD2 (7 bases). Germline-derived CDR1 and CDR2 are SGHRS and YFSETQ. The CDR3 has 15 amino acids. V dropped 0 bases and J dropped 7 bases, with 17 bases sitting between them.